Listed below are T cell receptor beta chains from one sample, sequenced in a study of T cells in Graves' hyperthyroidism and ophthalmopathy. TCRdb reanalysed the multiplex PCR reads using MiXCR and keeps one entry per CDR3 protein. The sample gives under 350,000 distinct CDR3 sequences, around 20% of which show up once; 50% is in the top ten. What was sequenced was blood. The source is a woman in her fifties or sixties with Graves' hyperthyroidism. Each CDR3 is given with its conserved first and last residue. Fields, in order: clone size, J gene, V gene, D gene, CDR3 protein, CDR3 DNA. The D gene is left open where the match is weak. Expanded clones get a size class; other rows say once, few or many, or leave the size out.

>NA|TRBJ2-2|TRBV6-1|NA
CASSWQVNTGELFF
TGTGCCAGCAGTTGGCAGGTGAACACCGGGGAGCTGTTTTTT
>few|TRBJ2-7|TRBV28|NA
CASSLSGRSYEQYF
TGTGCCAGCAGTTTGTCAGGGAGGTCCTACGAGCAGTACTTC
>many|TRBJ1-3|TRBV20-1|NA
CSAQDSPGGNTIYF
TGCAGTGCACAGGACAGCCCGGGCGGAAACACCATATATTTT
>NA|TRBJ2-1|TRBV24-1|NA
CATSDLGGDNEQFF
TGTGCCACCAGTGATTTAGGTGGGGACAATGAGCAGTTCTTC
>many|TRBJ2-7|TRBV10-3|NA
CAISEIYEQYF
TGTGCCATCAGTGAGATCTACGAGCAGTACTTC
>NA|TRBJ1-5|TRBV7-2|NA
CASSFSGQPQHF
TGTGCCAGCAGCTTTAGCGGCCAGCCCCAGCATTTT
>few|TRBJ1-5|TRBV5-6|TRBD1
CASSGGTGGGTPQHF
TGTGCCAGCAGCGGGGGGACAGGGGGGGGTACGCCCCAGCATTTT
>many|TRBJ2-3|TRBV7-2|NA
CASSLDRGFTDTQYF
TGTGCCAGCAGCTTAGATCGGGGGTTCACAGATACGCAGTATTTT
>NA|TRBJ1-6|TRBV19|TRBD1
CASGGRGEPYNSPLHF
TGTGCCAGCGGGGGCAGGGGGGAACCCTATAATTCACCCCTCCACTTT
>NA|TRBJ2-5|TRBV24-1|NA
CATSDSSGGETQYF
TGTGCCACCAGTGATTCTTCAGGAGGGGAGACCCAGTACTTC
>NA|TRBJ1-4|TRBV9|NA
CASSVGPGVGNEKLFF
TGTGCCAGCAGCGTAGGTCCGGGGGTTGGTAATGAAAAACTGTTTTTT
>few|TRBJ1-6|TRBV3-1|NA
CASSQDPSIRTLHF
TGTGCCAGCAGCCAAGATCCCAGTATTAGGACCCTCCACTTT
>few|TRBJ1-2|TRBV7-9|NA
CASSFGESNYGYTF
TGTGCCAGCAGCTTTGGAGAGTCTAACTATGGCTACACCTTC
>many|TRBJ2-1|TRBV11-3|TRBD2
CASSLGLAALDNEQFF
TGTGCCAGCAGCTTAGGGCTAGCGGCCTTGGACAATGAGCAGTTCTTC
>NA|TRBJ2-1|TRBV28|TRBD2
CASIGRLAGGSYNEQFF
TGTGCCAGCATTGGTCGACTAGCGGGAGGCTCCTACAATGAGCAGTTCTTC
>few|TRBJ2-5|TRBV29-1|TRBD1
CSVEAGRGQGETQYF
TGCAGCGTTGAAGCCGGCAGGGGGCAGGGGGAGACCCAGTACTTC
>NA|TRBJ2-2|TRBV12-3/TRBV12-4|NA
CASSSLGALTGELFF
TGTGCCAGCAGTTCTTTGGGGGCTCTGACCGGGGAGCTGTTTTTT
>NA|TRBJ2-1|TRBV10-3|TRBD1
CAISGWLTGGYNEQFF
TGTGCCATCAGTGGTTGGTTGACAGGGGGGTACAATGAGCAGTTCTTC
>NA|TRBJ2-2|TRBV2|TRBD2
CATSDLGLAGTGELFF
TGTGCCACCAGTGACCTGGGACTAGCGGGAACCGGGGAGCTGTTTTTT
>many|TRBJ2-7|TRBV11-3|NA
CASSLPWGVQYF
TGTGCCAGCAGCTTACCGTGGGGGGTGCAGTACTTC
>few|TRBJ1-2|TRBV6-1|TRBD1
CASSKQDRGQGAGYTF
TGTGCCAGCAGTAAACAGGACAGGGGGCAAGGGGCTGGCTACACCTTC
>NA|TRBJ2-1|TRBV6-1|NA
CASSSGAYEQFF
TGTGCCAGCAGCTCAGGGGCCTACGAGCAGTTCTTC
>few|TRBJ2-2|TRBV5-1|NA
CASSSRGGGNTGELFF
TGCGCCAGCAGCTCCCGCGGAGGGGGGAACACCGGGGAGCTGTTTTTT
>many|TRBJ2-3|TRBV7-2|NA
CASSAASPMVLDTQYF
TGTGCCAGCAGCGCAGCCTCCCCAATGGTGCTGGATACGCAGTATTTT
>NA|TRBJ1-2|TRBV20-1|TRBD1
CSALGGDRGNYGYTF
TGCAGTGCTCTGGGGGGGGACAGGGGGAACTATGGCTACACCTTC
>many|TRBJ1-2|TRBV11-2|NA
CASSLRSIRDRYGYTF
TGTGCCAGCAGCCTAAGATCCATCAGGGACCGCTATGGCTACACCTTC
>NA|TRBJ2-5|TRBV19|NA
CASSSIGKETQYF
TGTGCCAGTAGCAGTATCGGGAAGGAGACCCAGTACTTC
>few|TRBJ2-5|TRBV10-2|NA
CASSELETQYF
TGCGCCAGCAGTGAGTTGGAGACCCAGTACTTC
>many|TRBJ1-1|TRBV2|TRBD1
CASRETGLGTEAFF
TGTGCCAGCAGAGAGACAGGGTTGGGCACTGAAGCTTTCTTT
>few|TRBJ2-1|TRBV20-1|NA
CSAIRGGILNEQFF
TGCAGTGCTATTAGGGGGGGGATATTGAATGAGCAGTTCTTC
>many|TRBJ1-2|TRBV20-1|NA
CSARVGEGYTF
TGCAGTGCTAGAGTGGGGGAAGGCTACACCTTC
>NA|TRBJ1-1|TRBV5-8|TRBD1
CASRPGQGRLNTEAFF
TGTGCCAGCAGGCCGGGACAGGGTCGCCTGAACACTGAAGCTTTCTTT
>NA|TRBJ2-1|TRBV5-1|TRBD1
CASSLGGDRANEQFF
TGCGCCAGCAGCTTGGGGGGGGACAGGGCCAATGAGCAGTTCTTC
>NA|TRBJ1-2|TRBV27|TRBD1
CASSFITGVGYTF
TGTGCCAGCAGTTTTATAACAGGGGTTGGCTACACCTTC
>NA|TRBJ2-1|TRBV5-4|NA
CASSLALFNEQFF
TGTGCCAGCAGCTTGGCACTGTTCAATGAGCAGTTCTTC